Listed below are T cell receptor beta chains from one sample, sequenced in a study of cytomegalovirus exposure and HLA in healthy donors. TCRdb's copy holds only in-frame clones and misses some; the assay was immunoSEQ multiplex PCR. The sample has some 150,000 clones, about 79% seen once. Sequenced sample: PBMCs. These receptors were collected from a male donor in good health and CMV-seronegative. CDR3s include the opening cysteine and the closing phenylalanine or tryptophan. Each record gives: clone size, V gene, J gene, D gene, CDR3 DNA, CDR3 protein. The D gene is left open where the match is weak. Clone size, where shown, is once, few, many, or a class for clones that have expanded.

clone size: .
V gene: TRBV7-9
J gene: TRBJ2-6
D gene: .
CDR3 DNA: TGTGCCAGCAGTCGACAGCTTAGCTCTGGGGCCAACGTCCTGACTTTC
CDR3 protein: CASSRQLSSGANVLTF

clone size: .
V gene: TRBV18
J gene: TRBJ2-3
D gene: TRBD1
CDR3 DNA: TGTGCCAGCTCCCGGACAGGGGATTTAGATACGCAGTATTTT
CDR3 protein: CASSRTGDLDTQYF

clone size: .
V gene: TRBV10-3
J gene: TRBJ2-3
D gene: TRBD1
CDR3 DNA: TGTGCCATCAGACAGGGGCTTACAGATACGCAGTATTTT
CDR3 protein: CAIRQGLTDTQYF

clone size: .
V gene: TRBV27
J gene: TRBJ2-3
D gene: .
CDR3 DNA: TGTGCCAGCAGTTTATCAGAATCAGGCACAGATACGCAGTATTTT
CDR3 protein: CASSLSESGTDTQYF

clone size: .
V gene: TRBV6-5
J gene: TRBJ1-1
D gene: TRBD1
CDR3 DNA: TGTGCCAGCAGGAGACAGGGGGATGCTTTCTTT
CDR3 protein: CASRRQGDAFF

clone size: .
V gene: TRBV6-5
J gene: TRBJ1-2
D gene: .
CDR3 DNA: TGTGCCAGCAGTTACTCCCAGGGCGGTTATGGCTACACCTTC
CDR3 protein: CASSYSQGGYGYTF

clone size: .
V gene: TRBV7-9
J gene: TRBJ1-1
D gene: .
CDR3 DNA: TGTGCCAGCACCCTAGGGGGACGGCCGACGTTGAACACTGAAGCTTTCTTT
CDR3 protein: CASTLGGRPTLNTEAFF

clone size: .
V gene: TRBV5-1
J gene: TRBJ2-5
D gene: .
CDR3 DNA: TGCGTCAGCAGCCGGACGCGGGAAGAGACCCAGTACTTC
CDR3 protein: CVSSRTREETQYF

clone size: .
V gene: TRBV5-8
J gene: TRBJ2-1
D gene: .
CDR3 DNA: TGTGCCTCTAGGGGACTCTCAACCTACAATGAGCAGTTCTTC
CDR3 protein: CASRGLSTYNEQFF

clone size: .
V gene: TRBV4-3
J gene: TRBJ2-2
D gene: TRBD2
CDR3 DNA: TGCGCCAGCAGCCAAGGGACTAGCCTAACCGGGGAGCTGTTTTTT
CDR3 protein: CASSQGTSLTGELFF

clone size: .
V gene: TRBV18
J gene: TRBJ1-1
D gene: .
CDR3 DNA: TGTGCCAGCTCAACCAGGGGAGCTGAAGCTTTCTTT
CDR3 protein: CASSTRGAEAFF

clone size: .
V gene: TRBV7-9
J gene: TRBJ2-1
D gene: .
CDR3 DNA: TGTGCCAGCAGCTTAGCCCTCTACAATGAGCAGTTCTTC
CDR3 protein: CASSLALYNEQFF

clone size: .
V gene: TRBV15
J gene: TRBJ1-1
D gene: TRBD1
CDR3 DNA: TGTGCCACCAGCCAGAGGGGAGACAGGGGGCCCCTGAACACTGAAGCTTTCTTT
CDR3 protein: CATSQRGDRGPLNTEAFF

clone size: .
V gene: TRBV6-5
J gene: TRBJ2-1
D gene: TRBD2
CDR3 DNA: TGTGCCAGCAGGTTAGCGGGAGTCCCTGAGCAGTTCTTC
CDR3 protein: CASRLAGVPEQFF

clone size: .
V gene: TRBV30
J gene: TRBJ1-3
D gene: TRBD1
CDR3 DNA: TGTGCCCGAGGACAGGGTAACACCATATATTTT
CDR3 protein: CARGQGNTIYF

clone size: .
V gene: TRBV6-5
J gene: TRBJ1-1
D gene: .
CDR3 DNA: TGTGCCAGCAAAAGGACACAGAACACTGAAGCTTTCTTT
CDR3 protein: CASKRTQNTEAFF

clone size: .
V gene: TRBV25-1
J gene: TRBJ2-3
D gene: TRBD2
CDR3 DNA: TGTGCCAGCAGTCTCACTAGCGGGGGGGCGGCAGATACGCAGTATTTT
CDR3 protein: CASSLTSGGAADTQYF

clone size: .
V gene: TRBV2
J gene: TRBJ1-1
D gene: TRBD1
CDR3 DNA: TGTGCCAGCAGTCCGGACAGGAGGAACACTGAAGCTTTCTTT
CDR3 protein: CASSPDRRNTEAFF

clone size: .
V gene: TRBV12-1
J gene: TRBJ2-7
D gene: .
CDR3 DNA: TGTGCCAGCAGCTCCGCCGGGGGAGGGGCGAAAGTCTACGAGCAGTACTTC
CDR3 protein: CASSSAGGGAKVYEQYF

clone size: .
V gene: TRBV2
J gene: TRBJ2-1
D gene: TRBD1
CDR3 DNA: TGTGCCAGCAGTGAGTTCGTGGGACAGGGTGAGCAGTTCTTC
CDR3 protein: CASSEFVGQGEQFF

clone size: once
V gene: TRBV19
J gene: TRBJ1-1
D gene: TRBD1
CDR3 DNA: TGTGCCAGTAGTATTTCGGGACAGGGGTACACTGAAGCTTTCTTT
CDR3 protein: CASSISGQGYTEAFF

clone size: .
V gene: TRBV6-5
J gene: TRBJ2-1
D gene: .
CDR3 DNA: TGTGCCAGCAGTTACTCGGGCAGTTTCAATGAGCAGTTCTTC
CDR3 protein: CASSYSGSFNEQFF

clone size: .
V gene: TRBV19
J gene: TRBJ2-1
D gene: TRBD2
CDR3 DNA: TGTGCCAGTAGTATAGATTCTCCGGGGTTTGCGGGGGGTTTGCCCTACAATGAGCAGTTCTTC
CDR3 protein: CASSIDSPGFAGGLPYNEQFF

clone size: .
V gene: TRBV4-1
J gene: TRBJ2-7
D gene: TRBD2
CDR3 DNA: TGCGCCAGCAGCCACGGGAGGGGTAGCGGGTCTTACGAGCAGTACTTC
CDR3 protein: CASSHGRGSGSYEQYF

clone size: .
V gene: TRBV5-1
J gene: TRBJ2-5
D gene: TRBD2
CDR3 DNA: TGCGCCAGCAGCTTGGCCCCAGCGGGGGCCCAAGAGACCCAGTACTTC
CDR3 protein: CASSLAPAGAQETQYF

clone size: .
V gene: TRBV5-5
J gene: TRBJ1-5
D gene: TRBD1
CDR3 DNA: TGTGCCAGCAGCTTGGAAGGGACAGGGGATCAGCCCCAGCATTTT
CDR3 protein: CASSLEGTGDQPQHF

clone size: .
V gene: TRBV7-9
J gene: TRBJ1-4
D gene: TRBD1
CDR3 DNA: TGTGCCAGCAGCTTAGCTCGGACAGGGGAAGAAAAACTGTTTTTT
CDR3 protein: CASSLARTGEEKLFF

clone size: .
V gene: TRBV12-2
J gene: TRBJ2-3
D gene: .
CDR3 DNA: TGTGCAAGTCGCTTAAATGTTTTCGGCGGGAGGGGCACAGATACGCAGTATTTT
CDR3 protein: CASRLNVFGGRGTDTQYF

clone size: .
V gene: TRBV9
J gene: TRBJ2-5
D gene: .
CDR3 DNA: TGTGCCAGCAGCGTAGACTCCTCGACCCAGTACTTC
CDR3 protein: CASSVDSSTQYF